This T cell receptor beta chain is from a study of graft-versus-host responses after intestinal transplantation. Across the study: Every transplant recipient was induced with anti-thymocyte globulin, then maintained on tacrolimus and steroids for about three years. The study, taken as a whole, reports: GvH clonotypes were identified within recipient marrow, with a subset emerging first in ileum or blood.

The V end was cut by 0 bases, the J end by 6 bases, with 14 bases between. This CDR3 spans 16 amino acids. The germline CDR1 and CDR2 sequences are MNHNY and SVGAGI (reference sequence). Produced via immunoSEQ multiplex PCR; TCRdb's table is partial and in-frame only. Of just under 100,000 clones in the sample, 75% to 95% are singletons; the top ten hold about 16%. A word on this clone: Its antigen remains unidentified.

The chain uses TRBV6-6 and TRBJ2-2; unclear D gene. Specimen: PBMCs, collected just under 460 days after intestinal transplant. The receptor was isolated from a human patient who received an intestinal transplant, so some T cells may come from the graft donor. As DNA, the CDR3 is TGTGCCAGCAGTTACTCGTCGGGTTTAGCCCCCGGGGAGCTGTTTTTT. Protein sequence: CASSYSSGLAPGELFF.